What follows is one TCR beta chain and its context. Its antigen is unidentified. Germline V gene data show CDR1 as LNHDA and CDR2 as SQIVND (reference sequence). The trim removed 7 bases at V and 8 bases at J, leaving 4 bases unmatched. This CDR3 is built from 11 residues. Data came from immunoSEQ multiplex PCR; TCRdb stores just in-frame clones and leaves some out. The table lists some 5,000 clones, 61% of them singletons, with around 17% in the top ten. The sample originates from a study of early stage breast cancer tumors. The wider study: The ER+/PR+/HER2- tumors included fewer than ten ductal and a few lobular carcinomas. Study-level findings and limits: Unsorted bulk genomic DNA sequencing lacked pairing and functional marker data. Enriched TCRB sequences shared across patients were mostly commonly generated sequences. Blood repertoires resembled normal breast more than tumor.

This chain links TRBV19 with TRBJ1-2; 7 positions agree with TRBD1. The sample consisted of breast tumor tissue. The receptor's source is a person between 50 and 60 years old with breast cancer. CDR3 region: CASKGAGGYTF. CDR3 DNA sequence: TGTGCCAGTAAGGGGGCTGGGGGCTACACCTTC.